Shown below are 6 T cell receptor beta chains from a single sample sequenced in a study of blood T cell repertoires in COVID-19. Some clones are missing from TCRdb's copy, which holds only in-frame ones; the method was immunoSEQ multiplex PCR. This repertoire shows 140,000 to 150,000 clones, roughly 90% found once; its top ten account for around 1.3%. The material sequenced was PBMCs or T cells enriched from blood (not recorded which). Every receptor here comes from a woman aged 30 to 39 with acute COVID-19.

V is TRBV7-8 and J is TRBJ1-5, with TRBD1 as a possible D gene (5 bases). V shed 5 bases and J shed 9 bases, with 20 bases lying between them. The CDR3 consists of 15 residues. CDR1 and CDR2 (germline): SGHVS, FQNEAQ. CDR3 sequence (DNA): TGTGCCAGCAGCCCGCTGGGGGGGAGCCGGGGGCCCCAGCATTTT. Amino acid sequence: CASSPLGGSRGPQHF. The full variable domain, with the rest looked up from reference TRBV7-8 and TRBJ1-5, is GAGVSQSPRYKVAKRGQDVALRCDPISGHVSLFWYQQALGQGPEFLTYFQNEAQLDKSGLPSDRFFAERPEGSVSTLKIQRTQQEDSAVYLCASSPLGGSRGPQHFGDGTRLSIL.

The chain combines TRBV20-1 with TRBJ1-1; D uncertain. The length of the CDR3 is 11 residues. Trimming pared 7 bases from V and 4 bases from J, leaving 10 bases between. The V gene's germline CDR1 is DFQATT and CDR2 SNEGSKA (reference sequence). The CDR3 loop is CSGREVTEAFF. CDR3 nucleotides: TGCAGTGGGAGGGAAGTCACTGAAGCTTTCTTT.

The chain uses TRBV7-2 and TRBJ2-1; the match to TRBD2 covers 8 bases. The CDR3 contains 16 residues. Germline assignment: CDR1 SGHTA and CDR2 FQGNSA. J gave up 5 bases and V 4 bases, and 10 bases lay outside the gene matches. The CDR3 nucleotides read TGTGCCAGCAGCTCCAGCGGGAGAGGGGATGACAATGAGCAGTTCTTC. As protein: CASSSSGRGDDNEQFF.

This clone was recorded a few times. The CDR3 DNA is TGTGCCAGCAGCGGTGCAAGGGGTCAGCCCCAGCATTTT. Translation gives CASSGARGQPQHF. V is TRBV6-4 and J is TRBJ1-5; D might be TRBD1 (5 bases). The V gene lost 6 bases and the J gene lost 6 bases, with 12 bases spanning the gap. This CDR3 is 13 amino acids long. The V gene's germline CDR1 is MRHNA and CDR2 SNTAGT.

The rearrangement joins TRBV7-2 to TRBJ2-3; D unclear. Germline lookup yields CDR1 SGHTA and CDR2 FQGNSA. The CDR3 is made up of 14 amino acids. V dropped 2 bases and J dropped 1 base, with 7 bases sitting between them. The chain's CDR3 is CASSLMRGTDTQYF. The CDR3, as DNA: TGTGCCAGCAGCTTAATGCGAGGCACAGATACGCAGTATTTT.

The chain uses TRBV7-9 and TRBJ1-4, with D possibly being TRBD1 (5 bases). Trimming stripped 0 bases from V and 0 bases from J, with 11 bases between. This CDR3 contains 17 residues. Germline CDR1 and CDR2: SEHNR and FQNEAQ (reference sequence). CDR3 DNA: TGTGCCAGCAGCTTAGCGAGTACAGGAGCAACTAATGAAAAACTGTTTTTT. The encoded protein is CASSLASTGATNEKLFF.